A selection of T cell receptor beta chains follows, all from one sample in a study of beta chain features in type 1 diabetes. The method was immunoSEQ multiplex PCR; TCRdb's version includes in-frame clones alone and lacks a portion of them. Here the sample spans hundreds of thousands of clones, roughly 13% being singletons. Sequencing was performed on naive CD4+ T cells from blood. Every receptor here comes from a young man with type 1 diabetes. The CDR3 runs from the conserved cysteine through the conserved F or W. A D gene is named only where the DNA matches it firmly. Size values are once, few and many counts, or a class for expanded clones, and some rows have none.

>TRBJ2-7|TRBV13|few|TRBD1
CASSSPPTGGSYEQYF
>TRBJ1-3|TRBV9|few|-
CASSAQDGFGTIYF
>TRBJ1-1|TRBV7-2|-|-
CASGETLAKTEAFF
>TRBJ2-5|TRBV15|few|-
CATSRDREETQYF
>TRBJ2-5|TRBV5-1|-|-
CASSLWPDRGQETQYF
>TRBJ2-3|TRBV18|-|-
CASSTSDIYTDTQYF
>TRBJ2-1|TRBV9|few|TRBD2
CASSVDSGRGEQFF
>TRBJ2-1|TRBV7-9|few|-
CASSLMGPGFF
>TRBJ2-7|TRBV29-1|-|-
CSVQRGLASYEQYF
>TRBJ1-1|TRBV7-2|-|-
CASSLETANTEAFF
>TRBJ1-4|TRBV7-2|-|TRBD1
CASSPDRGWEKLFF
>TRBJ1-6|TRBV25-1|-|-
CASSATGYQALHF
>TRBJ2-3|TRBV5-1|-|-
CASSLRGYNTDTQYF
>TRBJ2-2|TRBV5-1|few|-
CASSLVGNTGELFF
>TRBJ2-1|TRBV14|few|TRBD2
CASSQLAGGVNEQFF
>TRBJ1-1|TRBV10-3|-|-
CAILGGAGTEAFF
>TRBJ2-1|TRBV6-5|few|TRBD1
CASSPGTGKYNEQFF
>TRBJ2-7|TRBV5-6|-|TRBD1
CASRQGASEQYF
>TRBJ2-2|TRBV5-1|-|-
CASSLDARGTGELFF
>TRBJ2-7|TRBV6-5|-|-
CASSYWQGPYEQYF
>TRBJ2-7|TRBV4-1|few|TRBD1
CASSRDRGSAYEQYF
>TRBJ2-4|TRBV10-3|few|-
CAISESFGAIAKNIQYF
>TRBJ1-4|TRBV4-3|-|-
CASSQAAGGGEKLFF
>TRBJ2-1|TRBV29-1|few|-
CSVGWRADYNEQFF
>TRBJ2-3|TRBV4-3|few|-
CASSQDPPGLTSTDTQYF
>TRBJ2-7|TRBV30|few|-
CAWSVRERYEQYF
>TRBJ2-1|TRBV7-2|-|-
CASSLQPGWEQFF
>TRBJ2-1|TRBV9|few|-
CASSSGRDWDEQFF
>TRBJ2-1|TRBV11-3|-|TRBD2
CASSLGSAGGSNEQFF
>TRBJ1-2|TRBV30|few|-
CAWSEGNTF
>TRBJ2-3|TRBV19|-|-
CASSIQGNTQYF
>TRBJ2-1|TRBV19|-|-
CASSIGGNTYNEQFF
>TRBJ2-5|TRBV6-6|-|-
CASRSEGVTQYF
>TRBJ2-5|TRBV4-1|-|-
CASSQPGRETQYF
>TRBJ2-3|TRBV9|-|-
CASSVAGSRTDTQYF
>TRBJ2-7|TRBV19|-|TRBD1
CASRDRGYEQYF
>TRBJ1-5|TRBV21-1|few|-
CATPSPINQPQHF
>TRBJ1-1|TRBV29-1|-|-
CSVSPNWGGTEAFF
>TRBJ1-1|TRBV29-1|few|-
CSVGVVGENTEAFF
>TRBJ1-2|TRBV7-2|-|TRBD1
CASNRDRVYGYTF
>TRBJ1-4|TRBV30|-|-
CAWRGVNEKLFF
>TRBJ1-1|TRBV29-1|-|TRBD1
CSVEVGTVNTEAFF
>TRBJ2-6|TRBV9|few|TRBD1
CASSPRGTGISGANVLTF
>TRBJ2-1|TRBV9|few|TRBD1
CASSVGGTETYNEQFF
>TRBJ2-3|TRBV28|few|TRBD1
CASSPNDRGRTDTQYF
>TRBJ1-2|TRBV7-3|-|-
CASSLLGEGGYTF
>TRBJ2-7|TRBV29-1|-|TRBD1
CSVLPGQGLDEQYF
>TRBJ2-1|TRBV6-5|-|TRBD2
CASSYSSGLVDNEQFF
>TRBJ1-2|TRBV28|-|-
CASSLSRENYGYTF
>-|TRBV25-1|few|TRBD1
CASSGDRAYEQYF
>TRBJ2-7|TRBV28|-|TRBD1
CASRPPQGPYEQYF
>TRBJ2-7|TRBV20-1|few|TRBD2
CSASGTSANF
>TRBJ1-2|TRBV7-9|-|-
CASSLEARGYTF
>TRBJ1-5|TRBV2|few|TRBD1
CASTGQGIRNQPQHF
>TRBJ2-7|TRBV30|-|-
CAWSGGGYEQYF
>TRBJ2-7|TRBV6-5|-|-
CASSYGTASSYEQYF
>TRBJ2-5|TRBV5-1|few|-
CASSLGQTQETQYF
>TRBJ2-3|TRBV7-9|-|-
CASSLARTTSTDTQYF